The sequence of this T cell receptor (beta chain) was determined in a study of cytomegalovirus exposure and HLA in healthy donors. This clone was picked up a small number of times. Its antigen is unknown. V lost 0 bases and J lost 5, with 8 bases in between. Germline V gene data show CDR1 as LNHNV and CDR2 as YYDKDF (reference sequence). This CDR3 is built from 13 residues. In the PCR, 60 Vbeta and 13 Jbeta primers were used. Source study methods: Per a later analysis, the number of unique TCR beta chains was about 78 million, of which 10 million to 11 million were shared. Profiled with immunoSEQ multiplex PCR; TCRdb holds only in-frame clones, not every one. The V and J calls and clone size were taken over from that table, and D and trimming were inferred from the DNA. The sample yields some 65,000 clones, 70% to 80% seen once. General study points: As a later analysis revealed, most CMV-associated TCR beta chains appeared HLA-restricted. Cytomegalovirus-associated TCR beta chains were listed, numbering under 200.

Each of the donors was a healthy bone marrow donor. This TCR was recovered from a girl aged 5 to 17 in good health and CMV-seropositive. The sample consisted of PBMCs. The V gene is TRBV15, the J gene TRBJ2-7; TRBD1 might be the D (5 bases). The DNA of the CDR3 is TGTGCCACCAGCAGAGACAGGGCTGACGAGCAGTACTTC. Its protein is CATSRDRADEQYF.